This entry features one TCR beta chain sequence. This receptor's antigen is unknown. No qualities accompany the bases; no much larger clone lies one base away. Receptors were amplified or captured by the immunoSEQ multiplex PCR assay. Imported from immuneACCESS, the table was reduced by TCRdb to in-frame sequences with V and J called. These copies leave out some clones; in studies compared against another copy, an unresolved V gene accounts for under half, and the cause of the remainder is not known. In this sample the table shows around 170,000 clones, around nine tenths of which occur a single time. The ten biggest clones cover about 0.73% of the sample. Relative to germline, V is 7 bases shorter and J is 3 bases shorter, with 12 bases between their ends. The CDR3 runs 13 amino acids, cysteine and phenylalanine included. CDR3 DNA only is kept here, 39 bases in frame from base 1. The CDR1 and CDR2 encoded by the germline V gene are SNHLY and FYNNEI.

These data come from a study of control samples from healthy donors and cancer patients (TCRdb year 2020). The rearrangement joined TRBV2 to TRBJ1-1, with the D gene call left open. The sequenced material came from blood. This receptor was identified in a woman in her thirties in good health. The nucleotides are TGTGCCAGCAAGACGGCTAGGGACACTGAAGCTTTCTTT. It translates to CASKTARDTEAFF.